This TCR beta chain was retrieved from a study of T cells in Graves' hyperthyroidism and ophthalmopathy (dated by TCRdb to the late 2010s). Background for the entire study: Peripheral blood was collected at initial diagnosis, before any treatment. The 90 or so discovery patients were randomly split 7:3 into training and test sets. Once sampling was done, hyperthyroidism patients were given methimazole at a starting dose of 30 mg daily, whereas ophthalmopathy patients were given high-dose intravenous methylprednisolone. TCR V-J signatures able to tell the groups apart were searched for in a discovery cohort of 100 patients, of whom roughly 42 had Graves' ophthalmopathy and more than 55 had stable Graves' hyperthyroidism. Prospective prediction of ophthalmopathy was tested in an independent validation cohort of approximately 18 hyperthyroidism patients and approximately 17 patients who later progressed to ophthalmopathy. The paper describes TCR Vbeta CDR3 sequencing of 140 or so peripheral blood samples, made up of some 42 ophthalmopathy patients, roughly 75 hyperthyroidism patients and about 17 progressor patients. The study also compared thyroid tissue and blood T-cell repertoires from several Graves' hyperthyroidism patients.

Stable Graves' hyperthyroidism was defined as no progression to ophthalmopathy during 18 months of follow-up. Hyperthyroidism patients were aged 18 to 65 years and newly diagnosed, with disease duration of less than 2 months. Patients with uncontrolled infections, other autoimmune diseases, pregnancy or lactation were excluded. Diagnoses were based on clinical symptoms, serum thyroxine and TRAb, thyroid ultrasound and orbital computed tomography. Ficoll-Paque density gradient centrifugation was used to isolate PBMCs from about 10 ml of fresh peripheral blood. Total RNA was extracted with Trizol reagent, and quality was checked on an Agilent 2100 Bioanalyzer. The study at large found these results: During validation, the model predicted progression to ophthalmopathy a median of approximately 6 months ahead of onset, with more than 55% sensitivity and around 72% specificity. In cross-validation, a model built on a 13 V-J signature told ophthalmopathy apart from stable hyperthyroidism with 85% to 90% sensitivity and 81% to 82% specificity, and in testing the same model reached 80%/75%. Sample size was not statistically predetermined, and investigators were not blinded to group allocation. Most expanded thyroid clonotypes (frequency above 0.001) were also detected in blood, suggesting blood repertoires may reflect thyroid immune responses.

With respect to this clonotype: Its antigen specificity is not known. Base qualities are not provided; no much larger clone lies one nucleotide away.

The TCR beta CDR3 regions were amplified from the RNA transcripts. The TCR CDR3 was subjected to a first round of RT-PCR using the HTBI primer set and the Qiagen OneStep RT-PCR kit. A second multiplex PCR round built the libraries, followed by size selection and purification. Paired-end sequencing of the libraries was performed with 100 bp reads on an Illumina HiSeq2000. The source study handled its data this way. SOAPnuke was used to process the raw data, removing reads that contained adapters or uncalled bases, had a mean Phred below 15, or lacked an exact match to the constant primer or identifier. COPE v1.2.5 was used to merge the high-quality paired reads, and each unique nucleotide sequence was defined as a clonotype. MiTCR v1.1 was used to align clonotypes to the IMGT TRBV, TRBD and TRBJ reference segments. Only V-J combinations with frequency above 0.0001, covering about 99% of repertoires, were analysed. The TCS score was defined as F50 (clonal expansion) divided by E x V (chaos), with BLOSUM62-based TCRdist calculated between CDR3 peptides within each V-J. Welch's t-statistics and random forest reduced around 520 V-J features to under 15, which were used in a naive Bayes classifier (R e1071). The Morisita-Horn index was used to measure how similar the thyroid and blood repertoires were. TCRdb trimmed public reads at Q25 via fastp, called clones via MiXCR and kept in-frame beta chains. One record per CDR3 amino acid sequence lists the most common genes and DNA. TCRdb's processing, not the authors' own work, is the source of the V and J calls. This sample gives about 840,000 distinct CDR3 sequences in total; around 38% of them show up just once. The top ten clonotypes cover approximately 8.7% of the sample.

The germline V gene encodes CDR1 MNHNY and CDR2 SVGAGI (reference sequence). The junction shows trimming of 5 bases on V and 2 bases on J, and the gene matches do not reach 11 bases of it. The cysteine opens and the phenylalanine closes a CDR3 of 16 amino acids. Just CDR3 DNA is preserved here, 48 bases in frame from base 1. This TCR was sampled from a man between 18 and 29 years old with Graves' hyperthyroidism. The material sequenced was blood. The chain is assembled from TRBV6-6 and TRBJ2-7, and 8 junction bases match TRBD1. The DNA sequence is TGTGCCAGCAGTGACAGGGGAAATAAGAAGCCCTACGAGCAGTACTTC. Its amino acids are CASSDRGNKKPYEQYF.